The entry that follows covers one TCR beta chain sequence. A few counts support this clonotype. The antigen it binds to is not known. No base-level quality is on record; no much larger clone is a single base apart. The library came from 5' RACE. TCRdb records NextSeq 500 as the sequencer. The TCR library protocol attached a unique molecular identifier to each TCR cDNA molecule to allow correction of PCR and sequencing errors. On the study's bioinformatics: TCR identification, UMI-based error correction and CDR3 extraction were performed with Decombinator tools. TCRs above a frequency of 2 per 1,000, corresponding to the top 1% of the tumor frequency distribution, were defined as expanded. Renyi diversity was calculated using the R vegan package after each repertoire was subsampled 100 times to 5,000 TCRs. CDR3 similarity networks were built from amino acid triplet string-kernel similarity, with CDR3s being connected when pairwise similarity was above 0.82. TCRdb reworked the public reads: Q25 trimming with fastp, MiXCR clone assembly, productive beta chains retained. Duplicate CDR3 protein sequences are folded into a single record with the most common DNA and genes. The V and J calls were determined by TCRdb, not by the authors. A total of about 23,000 distinct CDR3 sequences appear in this sample, 9.7% of them only once. The ten largest clones take up about a fifth of the sample.

These data belong to a study of spatial heterogeneity in lung cancer (dated by TCRdb to about 2019). At the level of the whole study: Donors were around 71 patients with early-stage, untreated non-small cell lung cancer from the lung TRACERx cohort. Follow-up PBMC samples were sequenced whenever available, with the median time to follow-up being approximately two years after resection. Beta-chain transcripts were consistently detected in greater numbers than alpha-chain transcripts, which likely reflected higher beta-chain transcript abundance. In the raw uncorrected reads, each unique combination of TCR and UMI appeared more than ten times on average. The study quantitatively compared TCR alpha and beta repertoires across multiple tumor regions, matched nontumor lung and blood in non-small cell lung cancer. Nonsynonymous mutation counts, determined by whole-exome sequencing of tumor tissue, were related to features of the TCR repertoire. Both alpha and beta chains were TCR-sequenced in samples taken at surgery, namely 220 tumor regions, 63 to 70 matched nontumor lung samples and 55 to 60 PBMC samples. Overall results and qualifications from the work: Confirming at a functional level the hypothesis that regional TCRs recognize regional mutations was considered to require additional single-cell paired TCR alpha and beta sequencing. Only approximately 13 patients were included in the comparisons of baseline and follow-up blood repertoires. Ubiquitous expanded tumor TCRs were found in blood more often at tumor resection than at routine follow-up.

The CDR3 sequence holds 14 residues, the cysteine and phenylalanine included. Only CDR3 DNA is held: 42 bases, read in frame from base 1. Sequences SGHRS (CDR1) and YFSETQ (CDR2) are obtained from the germline V gene. V is trimmed back by 6 bases and J by 6 bases, and the junction contains 6 bases that no gene match accounts for. Per the publication, the time point label means: blood at routine non-recurrence follow-up after resection. TCR sequencing used whole RNA extracted from tumor and nontumor lung tissue, or from cryopreserved PBMC samples, without cell sorting. Patients were selected for TCR sequencing only if sufficient RNA was available from at least two tumor regions.

Here the sequenced sample was PBMCs, taken at follow-up. The sequence was obtained from a male donor with early-stage non-small cell lung cancer. Here the chain combines TRBV5-1 and TRBJ2-1; TRBD2 lines up with 10 middle nucleotides. The CDR3 has the sequence CASTWASGGNEQFF. In nucleotides, the sequence is TGCGCCAGCACGTGGGCTAGCGGGGGCAATGAGCAGTTCTTC.